This entry lists 25 T cell receptor beta chains sequenced from one sample in a study of Graves' ophthalmopathy and Graves' hyperthyroidism. RNA transcripts provided the template for amplifying TCR beta CDR3 regions. First-round RT-PCR employed HTBI primers, with a second-round multiplex PCR after it. TCRdb re-called the multiplex PCR reads through MiXCR, storing one row per CDR3 protein. The data hold fewer than 650,000 distinct CDR3 sequences, with about a fifth observed a single time. The sequenced sample was peripheral blood. The receptor source for this set is a woman aged 18-35 years with stable Graves' hyperthyroidism. Some clones in this sample may be carry-over from other donors' samples.

This clonotype has a count of ten or more. J is TRBJ2-7 and V is TRBV6-5; no clear D. The CDR3 loop spans 13 amino acids. Per germline, CDR1 MNHEY and CDR2 SVGAGI. V was pared by 2 bases and J by 9 bases, with 14 bases between. The CDR3 loop is CASSYAPDGVQYF. The CDR3 nucleotides read TGTGCCAGCAGTTACGCGCCGGATGGGGTGCAGTACTTC.

This clonotype has ten or more counts. V is TRBV28 and J is TRBJ1-3; 7 bases map to TRBD1. The CDR3 totals 17 residues. Germline V gene data show CDR1 as MDHEN and CDR2 as SYDVKM. The J segment lost 0 bases and the V segment lost 8 bases, leaving 13 bases of the junction unmatched. The CDR3 DNA reads as TGTGCCAGCCGTCAATACCCGACAGGGCACTCTGGAAACACCATATATTTT. Protein sequence: CASRQYPTGHSGNTIYF.

The chain has TRBV4-1 and TRBJ1-6; D not resolved. Germline V gene sequence: CDR1 MGHRA, CDR2 YSYEKL. The V end lost 0 bases, the J end lost 6 bases, and 6 bases lay between the germline ends. The CDR3 has 14 amino acids. CDR3 DNA sequence: TGCGCCAGCAGCCAAGAATTCCGTAATTCACCCCTCCACTTT. Translation: CASSQEFRNSPLHF.

About this clonotype: At one end the junction does not follow the germline gene, possibly because of a read error. The chain carries TRBV4-3 and TRBJ1-6, with D perhaps TRBD1 (5 bases). This CDR3 has 20 amino acids. CDR1 is LGHNA and CDR2 is YSLEER in the germline V gene. This chain's CDR3 is CASSPDSYTLGSSCNSPLHF. The CDR3, as DNA: TGCGCCAGCAGTCCCGACAGCTATACCTTGGGCAGCTCCTGTAATTCACCCCTCCACTTT.

This clonotype was seen ten or more times. V is TRBV19 and J is TRBJ1-5; 9 bases match TRBD1. The CDR3 length is 13 residues. Germline CDR1 is LNHDA and CDR2 is SQIVND (reference sequence). Trimming took 9 bases from V and 4 from J; bases not matched to a gene: 4. CDR3 coding DNA: TGTGCCAGCAGCGGGACAGGGAATCAGCCCCAGCATTTT. Translating it yields CASSGTGNQPQHF.

CDR3 nucleotide sequence: TGTGCCAGCATTCCCCTGGCGGGTACCACCGGGGAGCTGTTTTTT. It codes for CASIPLAGTTGELFF. The V and J genes are TRBV12-3 or TRBV12-4 and TRBJ2-2; a possible D gene is TRBD2 (5 bases). The CDR3 extends over 15 amino acids. V was cut by 7 bases and J by 4 bases, with 16 bases left in between.

The chain has TRBV13 and TRBJ1-2; a possible D gene is TRBD1 (6 bases). Germline V lookup: CDR1 PRHDT, CDR2 FYEKMQ (reference sequence). Trimming shortened V by 8 bases and J by 6 bases, and 19 bases separated the two germline ends. There are 14 residues in the CDR3. CDR3 loop: CASFPRGAEDGYTF. The CDR3, as DNA: TGTGCCAGCTTTCCGAGGGGGGCAGAGGATGGCTACACCTTC.

This clonotype was observed at least ten times. This rearrangement joins TRBV28 to TRBJ1-2; a possible D gene is TRBD1 (6 bases). Germline V gives CDR1 MDHEN, CDR2 SYDVKM. The CDR3 is 15 residues long. V lost 3 bases and J 7 bases, leaving 18 bases between the germline ends. CDR3 sequence reads: CASSFLSPGARGYTF. The DNA for the CDR3 is TGTGCCAGCAGTTTTTTATCCCCAGGGGCGCGTGGCTACACCTTC.

This clonotype was counted many times. The chain has TRBV18 and TRBJ2-5; 8 nucleotides line up with TRBD2. The trim removed 8 bases at V and 9 bases at J, leaving 20 bases unmatched. Germline-derived CDR1 and CDR2 are KGHSH and LQKENI. This CDR3 spans 16 amino acids. The CDR3 region is CASAETSVLLVAAQYF. DNA for the CDR3: TGTGCCAGCGCCGAGACTAGCGTGCTGCTGGTTGCGGCCCAGTACTTC.

The rearrangement uses TRBV6-1 and TRBJ2-2, with a tentative D call TRBD2 (7 bases). The ends were cut back, 1 base at V and 9 bases at J, with 18 bases in the middle. Germline-derived CDR1 and CDR2 are MNHNS and SASEGT. The CDR3 totals 16 residues. The CDR3 coding sequence is TGTGCCAGCAGTGAAGGCGGCGGGGGCGCGATCAGGGAGCTGTTTTTT. It yields the protein CASSEGGGGAIRELFF.

This clonotype was seen repeatedly, ten times or more. The rearrangement uses TRBV7-2 and TRBJ1-1; 7 positions match TRBD1. CDR3 length: 15 residues. Germline V gene sequence: CDR1 SGHTA, CDR2 FQGNSA. The trim removed 2 bases at V and 0 bases at J, leaving 3 bases unmatched. The CDR3 bases are TGTGCCAGCAGCTTATATGGGACAGTGAACACTGAAGCTTTCTTT. This gives the protein CASSLYGTVNTEAFF.

A remark on this clonotype: This may stem from a read error, because a much larger clone lies one nucleotide away. The chain uses TRBV7-2 and TRBJ2-5; D is unresolved. Deletions cut 5 bases from V and 8 bases from J, with 12 bases between. Per germline, CDR1 SGHTA and CDR2 FQGNSA. This CDR3 is 12 amino acids long. DNA for the CDR3: TGTGCCAGCAGCCCCCATCGAGATACCCAGTACTTC. Translating it yields CASSPHRDTQYF.

This clonotype showed up just a few times. The chain combines TRBV24-1 with TRBJ2-2, with no clear D. CDR3 size: 12 residues. Germline CDR1 KGHDR, CDR2 SFDVKD. Trimming left V 7 bases short and J 6 bases short, with 8 bases between. CDR3 region: CATRGDAGELFF. The CDR3 bases are TGTGCCACCAGGGGTGACGCCGGGGAGCTGTTTTTT.

Only a few counts were recorded for this clonotype. The J gene is TRBJ1-1, the V gene TRBV7-6; D remains ambiguous. Trimming cost V 5 bases and J 0 bases, with 10 bases left between them. Germline V gives CDR1 SGHVS, CDR2 FNYEAQ. This CDR3 comprises 14 residues. The CDR3, as DNA: TGTGCCAGCAGCCTTTACGCGGTGAACACTGAAGCTTTCTTT. Protein: CASSLYAVNTEAFF. Supplemented by reference TRBV7-6 and TRBJ1-1, the full variable domain reads GAGVSQSPRYKVTKRGQDVALRCDPISGHVSLYWYRQALGQGPEFLTYFNYEAQQDKSGLPNDRFSAERPEGSISTLTIQRTEQRDSAMYRCASSLYAVNTEAFFGQGTRLTVV.

This chain joins TRBV6-5 and TRBJ2-5, with TRBD1 matching 7 bases. V gave up 0 bases and J gave up 2 bases; unmatched junction bases: 3. From germline, CDR1 is MNHEY and CDR2 SVGAGI. The CDR3 length is 15 residues. CDR3 sequence: CASSYSGRGQETQYF. DNA of the CDR3: TGTGCCAGCAGTTACTCCGGCAGGGGGCAAGAGACCCAGTACTTC.

This clonotype has a count of ten or more. The rearrangement joins TRBV10-3 to TRBJ2-7, with 8 bases lining up with TRBD2. V lost 10 bases to trimming and J lost 6 bases; unmatched junction nucleotides: 11. Germline CDR1 reads ENHRY; CDR2 reads SYGVKD. The CDR3 runs to 13 residues. CDR3 coding DNA: TGTGCCAACGGGGGGGGAGCGCCTAGCGAGCAGTACTTC. Its translation: CANGGGAPSEQYF.

The V gene is TRBV12-3 or TRBV12-4, the J gene TRBJ1-6; D unresolved. CDR3 length: 18 amino acids. With 2 bases removed from V and 0 bases from J, the gap between germline ends came to 14 bases. The CDR3 region is CASSLHAPTSSYNSPLHF. CDR3 sequence (DNA): TGTGCCAGCAGTTTACACGCGCCGACGAGCTCCTATAATTCACCCCTCCACTTT.

The sample holds many counts of this clonotype. The rearrangement joins TRBV20-1 to TRBJ2-7; TRBD2 might be the D (7 bases). Trimming stripped 0 bases from V and 2 bases from J, with 17 bases between. Looked up from germline, CDR1 is DFQATT and CDR2 is SNEGSKA (reference sequence). The CDR3 contains 16 residues. The DNA for the CDR3 is TGCAGTGCTAGAGATCGGGGACGGGGGGCAGCCTACGAGCAGTACTTC. Translated: CSARDRGRGAAYEQYF.

This clonotype was seen many times. This rearrangement joins TRBV6-1 to TRBJ1-5, with D uncertain. V was clipped by 3 bases and J by 6 bases, with 3 bases between them. Germline CDR1 is MNHNS and CDR2 is SASEGT. The CDR3 spans 11 residues. CDR3 coding DNA: TGTGCCAGCAGTGATACTCAGCCCCAGCATTTT. It encodes CASSDTQPQHF.

Remarks on this clonotype: A much bigger clone sits one base away, suggesting this may be a read error. The J gene is TRBJ1-1, the V gene TRBV19, with D tentatively TRBD1 (5 bases). V lost 7 bases, J lost 0 bases, and 12 bases lay in between. The CDR3 extends over 14 amino acids. CDR1 and CDR2 (germline): LNHDA, SQIVND (reference sequence). DNA of the CDR3: TGTGCCAGTATCTCGGGGCGTTTGAACACTGAAGCTTTCTTT. Amino acid sequence: CASISGRLNTEAFF.

This clonotype was counted ten times or more. The chain carries TRBV6-1 and TRBJ2-7, with 9 bases lining up with TRBD1. The germline CDR1 and CDR2 sequences are MNHNS and SASEGT. This CDR3 comprises 14 residues. Losses at the gene ends were 5 bases for V and 3 bases for J; bases not matched to a gene: 5. The CDR3 loop reads CASSKGQGRYEQYF. CDR3 nucleotide sequence: TGTGCCAGCAGTAAGGGACAGGGACGCTACGAGCAGTACTTC.

Many counts were recorded for this clonotype. V usage is TRBV20-1 and J usage is TRBJ2-2; D might be TRBD2 (6 bases). Germline V gene sequence: CDR1 DFQATT, CDR2 SNEGSKA (reference sequence). Trimming stripped 2 bases from V and 5 bases from J, with 12 bases between. CDR3 length: 14 residues. In DNA form, the CDR3 reads TGCAGTGCTAGAAGGGGAGGAGGAACCGGGGAGCTGTTTTTT. Residues: CSARRGGGTGELFF.

This clonotype showed up many times. The chain employs TRBV6-1 and TRBJ2-7; TRBD2 might be the D (5 bases). Germline CDR1 is MNHNS and CDR2 is SASEGT. This CDR3 region has 16 residues. V lost 8 bases to trimming and J lost 3 bases, with 23 bases between them. Here the CDR3 DNA reads TGTGCCAGCTTTAGACGGGGTCCGACGCCGCACTACGAGCAGTACTTC. Protein: CASFRRGPTPHYEQYF.

This clonotype has ten or more counts. The chain combines TRBV27 with TRBJ1-1, with 12 nucleotides matching TRBD1. V was pared by 5 bases and J by 5 bases, with 6 bases of the junction left unmatched. The V gene's germline CDR1 is MNHEY and CDR2 SMNVEV (reference sequence). There are 15 residues in the CDR3. The CDR3 bases are TGTGCCAGCAGTCCCGGGACAGGGGGCAGGACTGAAGCTTTCTTT. This codes for CASSPGTGGRTEAFF.

This clonotype occurred many times. The chain couples TRBV12-3 or TRBV12-4 to TRBJ2-5; no firm D call. This CDR3 has 12 residues. Trimming left V 6 bases short and J 6 bases short, with 11 bases between. CDR3 bases: TGTGCCAGCAGCGCCCCCGGCCAGACCCAGTACTTC. Translated, it gives CASSAPGQTQYF.